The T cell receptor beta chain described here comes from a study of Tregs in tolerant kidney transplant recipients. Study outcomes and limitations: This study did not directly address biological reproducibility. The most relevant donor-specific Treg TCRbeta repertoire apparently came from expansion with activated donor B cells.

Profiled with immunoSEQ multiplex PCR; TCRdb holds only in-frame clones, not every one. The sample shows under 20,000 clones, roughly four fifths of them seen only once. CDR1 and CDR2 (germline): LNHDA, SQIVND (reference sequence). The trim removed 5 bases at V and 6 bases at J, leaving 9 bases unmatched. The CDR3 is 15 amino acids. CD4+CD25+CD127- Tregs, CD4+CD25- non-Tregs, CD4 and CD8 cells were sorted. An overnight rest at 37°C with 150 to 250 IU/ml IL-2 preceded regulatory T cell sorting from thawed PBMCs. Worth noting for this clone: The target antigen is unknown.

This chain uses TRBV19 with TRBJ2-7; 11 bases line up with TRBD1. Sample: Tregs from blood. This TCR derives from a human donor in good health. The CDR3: CASSSGQGAFLEQYF. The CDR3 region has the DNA TGTGCCAGTAGTTCCGGACAGGGGGCTTTCCTCGAGCAGTACTTC.